The 2 T cell receptor beta chains presented below share a single source sample, sequenced in a study of cytomegalovirus exposure and HLA in healthy donors. It was with 60 Vbeta and 13 Jbeta primers that the PCR ran. Sequencing used immunoSEQ multiplex PCR; TCRdb keeps in-frame clones, though not all of them. Of 55,000 to 85,000 clones in the sample, 55% to 75% are singletons; the top ten hold over 10%. The specimen sequenced was PBMCs. These receptors were taken from a woman in her 40s in good health and CMV-seropositive.

The chain is built from TRBV19 and TRBJ1-6, with a possible D match to TRBD1 (5 bases). This CDR3 has 13 amino acids. The germline V gene has CDR1 LNHDA and CDR2 SQIVND (reference sequence). Trimming pared 4 bases from V and 8 bases from J, leaving 9 bases between. This CDR3 reads CASSRRGYSPLHF. The CDR3 region has the DNA TGTGCCAGTAGTAGGCGGGGGTATTCACCCCTCCACTTT.

With regard to this clone: Its ends do not fully match the called genes, so a read error is possible. V usage is TRBV15 and J usage is TRBJ1-6, with D unresolved. Germline CDR1 is LNHNV and CDR2 is YYDKDF (reference sequence). The length of the CDR3 is 15 residues. CDR3 in amino acids: CATSRDGQYNSPLNF. CDR3 coding DNA: TGTGCCACCAGCAGAGATGGGCAATATAATTCACCCCTCAACTTT.